This T cell receptor beta chain was identified in a study of cytomegalovirus exposure and HLA in healthy donors. Broader study findings: For cytomegalovirus status, the classifier reportedly gave diagnoses with high specificity and sensitivity. TCR beta chain V- and J-gene trimming was linked, in a later analysis, to a missense variant in DCLRE1C. A list of around 160 TCR beta chains associated with cytomegalovirus was given.

This clone has just a few counts. Its antigen is unknown. Primers: 60 Vbeta forward and 13 Jbeta reverse. Original processing methods: Later, an analysis found about 80 million unique TCR beta chains, and about 10 million of these were shared. Assay used: immunoSEQ multiplex PCR; TCRdb lists only in-frame clones, some missing. V and J calls and clone size come straight from that table; D and trimming were deduced from the DNA. Of 99,000 or so clones in the sample, 70% to 80% were seen once. V trimming: 10 bases; J trimming: 2 bases; junction bases outside the gene matches: 10. This CDR3 has 15 amino acids. Germline lookup yields CDR1 LNHDA and CDR2 SQIVND (reference sequence).

Sequencing used PBMCs. The receptor was isolated from a man in his 60s in good health and CMV-seropositive. The chain is built from TRBV19 and TRBJ1-5, with 8 bases aligning to TRBD1. The CDR3 DNA follows: TGTGCCACCCGGACAGGGCTGGAGGGCAATCAGCCCCAGCATTTT. Translating it yields CATRTGLEGNQPQHF.